The 23 T cell receptor beta chains presented below share a single source sample, sequenced in a study of identical twins. TCRdb re-called the 5' RACE reads with MiXCR, one entry per CDR3 protein. The profile shows 250,000 to 300,000 distinct CDR3 sequences, roughly 10% of them singletons. This sample was also put to use in a study of yellow fever vaccine responses in identical twins.

The material sequenced was CD8+ T cells sorted from blood. Receptor source: a woman younger than 30 in good health.

This clonotype was observed a handful of times. The rearrangement uses TRBV24-1 and TRBJ2-2; no clear D gene. The CDR3 is 15 amino acids. Between the trimmed V and J ends, which lost 0 bases and 3 bases, there was a span of 7 bases. Germline assignment: CDR1 KGHDR and CDR2 SFDVKD. In DNA, the CDR3 is TGTGCCACCAGTGATTTGACTCAGGACACCGGGGAGCTGTTTTTT. Its protein is CATSDLTQDTGELFF.

V and J are TRBV5-6 and TRBJ2-5, with TRBD2 identical over 12 bases. CDR1 and CDR2 (germline): SGHDT, YYEEEE. V dropped 1 base and J dropped 3; count of bases not matched to a gene: 4. The CDR3 consists of 16 residues. This CDR3 is CASSLPSGGAKETQYF. The CDR3 DNA reads TGTGCCAGCAGCTTGCCTAGCGGGGGGGCAAAAGAGACCCAGTACTTC.

This clonotype appeared many times. This sequence joins TRBV5-1 and TRBJ2-3; 8 positions agree with TRBD2. V was clipped by 6 bases and J by 2 bases; unmatched bases: 11. The germline V gene encodes CDR1 SGHRS and CDR2 YFSETQ. The CDR3 is 16 residues long. As DNA, the CDR3 is TGCGCCAGCACCCCGGAAATAGCGGGGCTCACAGATACGCAGTATTTT. It specifies CASTPEIAGLTDTQYF.

This clonotype was counted a few times. This rearrangement joins TRBV12-3 or TRBV12-4 to TRBJ1-5, with D tentatively TRBD1 (5 bases). V was pared by 1 base and J by 6 bases, with 10 bases between. This CDR3 is 14 amino acids long. The CDR3 reads CASSLGGVSQPQHF. The DNA of the CDR3 is TGTGCCAGCAGTTTAGGGGGGGTGAGTCAGCCCCAGCATTTT.

This clonotype was counted a few times. The rearrangement joins TRBV28 to TRBJ2-4, with TRBD1 matching over 8 bases. In germline, CDR1 is MDHEN, CDR2 SYDVKM. Germline trimming cut 4 bases from V and 10 bases from J; bases unmatched to any gene: 21. This CDR3 region has 18 residues. CDR3 coding DNA: TGTGCCAGCAGTTCGGACACAGGACAGGGAAGGGAGTTTGGGATTCAGTACTTC. Translated: CASSSDTGQGREFGIQYF.

V gene TRBV4-2 combines with J gene TRBJ2-1, with D perhaps being TRBD1 or TRBD2 (7 bases each). The germline CDR1 and CDR2 sequences are LGHNA and YNFKEQ. The V end lost 0 bases, the J end lost 6 bases, and 12 bases lay between the germline ends. The CDR3 loop spans 15 amino acids. The CDR3 DNA reads TGTGCCAGCAGCCAAGATCAGGGGGGGGGCAATGAGCAGTTCTTC. This encodes CASSQDQGGGNEQFF.

CDR3 nucleotides: TGTGCCAGCAGTACCCCGGTCCAGGGGCCCCTGTACTACGAGCAGTACTTC. Its translation: CASSTPVQGPLYYEQYF. This chain connects TRBV7-2 to TRBJ2-7, with TRBD1 as a possible D gene (6 bases). V was cut by 6 bases and J by 3 bases, with 24 bases left in between. Germline V gives CDR1 SGHTA, CDR2 FQGNSA. The length of the CDR3 is 17 residues.

This chain connects TRBV10-3 to TRBJ2-5, with 13 bases lining up with TRBD2. The CDR3 sequence is 16 residues long. The germline CDR1 and CDR2 sequences are ENHRY and SYGVKD. The V gene end was trimmed by 6 bases and the J gene end by 1 base; junction bases not matched to a gene: 5. The CDR3 spells CAIREGTSGVQETQYF. The CDR3 coding sequence is TGTGCCATCAGAGAAGGGACTAGCGGGGTCCAAGAGACCCAGTACTTC.

This clonotype came up many times. This sequence joins TRBV29-1 and TRBJ2-1; D remains unclear. The CDR3 has 12 amino acids. Trimming stripped 4 bases from V and 9 bases from J, with 13 bases between. Germline values: CDR1 SQVTM, CDR2 ANQGSEA. This CDR3 is CSVGKLKGEQFF. The DNA for the CDR3 is TGCAGCGTTGGCAAGTTGAAGGGTGAGCAGTTCTTC.

This clonotype occurred many times. The V gene is TRBV27, the J gene TRBJ1-1; 9 bases fit TRBD1. The germline gives CDR1 MNHEY, CDR2 SMNVEV (reference sequence). CDR3 length equals 14 residues. With 2 bases clipped from V and 4 bases from J, the junction kept 2 bases outside the gene matches. The CDR3 is CASSLGTGTTEAFF. CDR3 nucleotide sequence: TGTGCCAGCAGTTTAGGGACAGGGACCACTGAAGCTTTCTTT.

The rearrangement joins TRBV7-2 to TRBJ1-2, with 9 positions matching TRBD1. CDR1 SGHTA and CDR2 FQGNSA come from the germline V gene. This CDR3 region has 13 residues. J was trimmed by 6 bases and V by 5 bases; bases with no gene match: 4. The CDR3 spells CASSATGGDGYTF. The CDR3 nucleotides read TGTGCCAGCAGCGCGACAGGGGGGGATGGCTACACCTTC. Using reference TRBV7-2 and TRBJ1-2 for the parts outside the CDR3, the full variable domain is GAGVSQSPSNKVTEKGKDVELRCDPISGHTALYWYRQSLGQGLEFLIYFQGNSAPDKSGLPSDRFSAERTGGSVSTLTIQRTQQEDSAVYLCASSATGGDGYTFGSGTRLTVV.

This clonotype occurred many times. This rearrangement joins TRBV7-2 to TRBJ1-1; D possibly corresponds to TRBD1 (6 bases). Between the trimmed V and J ends, which lost 1 base and 3 bases, there was a span of 9 bases. The germline gives CDR1 SGHTA, CDR2 FQGNSA. The CDR3 extends over 14 amino acids. DNA of the CDR3: TGTGCCAGCAGCTTAGACAGGGCCGACACTGAAGCTTTCTTT. This codes for CASSLDRADTEAFF.

This clonotype was found many times. CDR3 DNA sequence: TGTGCCAGCAGTTACCCCCCGGGCGGGGGGGCAGGAGAGACCCAGTACTTC. Its protein is CASSYPPGGGAGETQYF. The J gene is TRBJ2-5, the V gene TRBV6-2 or TRBV6-3; TRBD2 matches at 9 bases. Germline V gene data show CDR1 as MNHEY and CDR2 as SVGEGT. The CDR3 sequence is 17 residues long. The junction had 11 bases not matched to a gene; V was cut back by 2 bases and J by 4 bases.

This clonotype was counted between two and nine times. The chain recombines TRBV5-5 with TRBJ2-4; TRBD1 is a possible D gene (5 bases). Germline V gene data show CDR1 as SGHKS and CDR2 as YYEKEE (reference sequence). The CDR3 is 17 amino acids. V was cut by 2 bases and J by 0 bases, with 15 bases left in between. The CDR3 sequence is CASSFSTAPLAKNIQYF. CDR3 sequence (DNA): TGTGCCAGCAGCTTTTCGACAGCACCTCTAGCCAAAAACATTCAGTACTTC.

The chain recombines TRBV7-9 with TRBJ2-7, with D possibly matching TRBD2 (5 bases). CDR1 is SEHNR, CDR2 FQNEAQ, per germline (reference sequence). The ends were cut back, 3 bases at V and 2 bases at J, with 11 bases in the middle. This CDR3 spans 14 amino acids. CDR3 loop: CASSFGISAYEQYF. The DNA for the CDR3 is TGTGCCAGCAGCTTCGGGATTTCAGCCTACGAGCAGTACTTC.

A few counts support this clonotype. The DNA is omitted, as the CDR3 cannot be located on it reliably, and the CDR3 follows TCRdb's listing. J is TRBJ2-2 and V is TRBV23-1; the D segment call TRBD2 is taken from the table without a DNA check. TRBV23-1 is an ORF, and what it does is uncertain. The CDR3 has 16 residues if both end residues are counted. The CDR3 here is CAIREEEGRAPGSCFF.

In its sample, this clonotype was seen a few times. V usage is TRBV12-3 or TRBV12-4 and J usage is TRBJ1-6, with no clear D. Trimming shortened V by 1 base and J by 4 bases, and 5 bases separated the two germline ends. The CDR3 runs 14 residues. DNA of the CDR3: TGTGCCAGCAGTTTAGGGATATATAATTCACCCCTCCACTTT. It codes for CASSLGIYNSPLHF.

Points on this clonotype: Compared with germline, one end of the junction differs, possibly owing to a read error. The chain links TRBV11-2 to TRBJ2-5; tentative D call: TRBD1 (5 bases). The CDR3 runs to 16 residues. CDR1 is SGHAT and CDR2 is FQNNGV in the germline V gene. The CDR3 is CASSLEAGNLQETQYF. CDR3 coding DNA: TGTGCCAGCAGCCTAGAAGCAGGGAACCTACAAGAGACCCAGTACTTC.

The sample holds a few counts of this clonotype. This could be a read error, since a much larger clone is one nucleotide away. The chain links TRBV6-6 to TRBJ2-1; no reliable D call. The CDR3 contains 11 residues. V was pared by 2 bases and J by 8 bases, with 4 bases between. CDR1 and CDR2 (germline): MNHNY, SVGAGI (reference sequence). The CDR3 DNA reads as TGTGCCAGCAGTTACGGGGATGAGCAGTTCTTC. This codes for CASSYGDEQFF.

This clonotype occurred a few times. The chain links TRBV9 to TRBJ1-5; no clear D. Germline CDR1 SGDLS, CDR2 YYNGEE. The CDR3 is 14 amino acids. Between the trimmed V and J ends, which lost 2 bases and 2 bases, there was a span of 8 bases. CDR3 loop: CASSVGLGNQPQHF. The CDR3, as DNA: TGTGCCAGCAGCGTGGGGTTGGGCAATCAGCCCCAGCATTTT.

This clonotype was recorded at least ten times. The J gene is TRBJ1-2, the V gene TRBV7-9, with D possibly TRBD1 on 5 matching bases. This CDR3 region has 15 residues. Trimming removed 5 bases from V and 0 bases from J, with 13 bases in between. Germline-derived CDR1 and CDR2 are SEHNR and FQNEAQ (reference sequence). In nucleotides, the CDR3 is TGTGCCAGCAGCGGATCCGGGACGGCTAACTATGGCTACACCTTC. Its translation: CASSGSGTANYGYTF.

This clonotype was counted at least ten times. The gene calls are TRBV6-1 and TRBJ2-3, with a weak D call TRBD1 (6 bases). Germline V gives CDR1 MNHNS, CDR2 SASEGT. The V end lost 7 bases, the J end lost 4 bases, and 15 bases lay between the germline ends. CDR3 length: 14 amino acids. The CDR3: CASTPGTRADTQYF. In DNA, the CDR3 is TGTGCCAGCACCCCGGGGACACGAGCAGATACGCAGTATTTT.

This chain uses TRBV11-2 with TRBJ2-3; D may match TRBD1 or TRBD2 (5 bases each). This CDR3 contains 19 residues. Trimming removed 1 base from V and 4 bases from J, with 24 bases in between. The germline V gene has CDR1 SGHAT and CDR2 FQNNGV. CDR3 DNA: TGTGCCAGCAGCTTAGGGGAAGGCTCGCGACTAAAAGGGGCAGATACGCAGTATTTT. Its protein product is CASSLGEGSRLKGADTQYF.